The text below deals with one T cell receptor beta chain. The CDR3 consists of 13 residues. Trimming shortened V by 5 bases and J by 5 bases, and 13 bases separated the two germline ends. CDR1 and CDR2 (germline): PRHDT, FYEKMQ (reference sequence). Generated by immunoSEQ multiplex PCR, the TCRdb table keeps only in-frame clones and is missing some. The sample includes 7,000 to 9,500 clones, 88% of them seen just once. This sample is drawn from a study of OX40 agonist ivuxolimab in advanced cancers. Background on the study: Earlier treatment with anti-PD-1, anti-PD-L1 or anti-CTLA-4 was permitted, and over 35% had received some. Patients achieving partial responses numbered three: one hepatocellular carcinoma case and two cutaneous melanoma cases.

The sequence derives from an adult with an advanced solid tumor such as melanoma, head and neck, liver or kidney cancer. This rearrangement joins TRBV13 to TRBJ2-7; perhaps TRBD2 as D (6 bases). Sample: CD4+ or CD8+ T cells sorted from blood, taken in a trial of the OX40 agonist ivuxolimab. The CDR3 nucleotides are TGTGCCAGCAGCGGCGGGACCCCGGACGAGCAGTACTTC. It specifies CASSGGTPDEQYF.